Below, 14 T cell receptor beta chains from the same sample are listed, as sequenced in a study of blood T cell repertoires in COVID-19. Sequencing used immunoSEQ multiplex PCR; TCRdb keeps in-frame clones, though not all of them. The sample consists of nearly 80,000 clones, approximately 78% of them appearing once. The sequencing sample was made of peripheral blood. The receptors come from a woman in her 70s with acute or convalescent COVID-19.

The rearrangement joins TRBV11-2 to TRBJ1-1, with D uncertain. The CDR3 totals 14 residues. V was cut by 3 bases and J by 1 base, with 9 bases left in between. Germline-derived CDR1 and CDR2 are SGHAT and FQNNGV. CDR3 nucleotide sequence: TGTGCCAGCAGCTTTCTAAGTTGGAACACTGAAGCTTTCTTT. This codes for CASSFLSWNTEAFF.

The chain employs TRBV6-5 and TRBJ1-2; 8 positions match TRBD1. This CDR3 spans 13 amino acids. V lost 5 bases to trimming and J lost 8 bases; unmatched junction nucleotides: 7. The germline CDR1 and CDR2 sequences are MNHEY and SVGAGI. The CDR3 reads CASSRTGRDGYTF. For the CDR3, the DNA is TGTGCCAGCAGTAGGACAGGGAGAGACGGCTACACCTTC.

J is TRBJ1-3 and V is TRBV6-1; TRBD1 is a possible D gene (6 bases). This CDR3 comprises 14 residues. Germline V gives CDR1 MNHNS, CDR2 SASEGT. Trimming removed 2 bases from V and 5 bases from J, with 10 bases in between. In DNA form, the CDR3 reads TGTGCCAGCAGTGAACCGGGACACCGAAACACCATATATTTT. The encoded protein is CASSEPGHRNTIYF.

The chain couples TRBV5-4 to TRBJ1-2; 8 bases line up with TRBD1. Germline V gene data show CDR1 as SGHNT and CDR2 as YYREEE (reference sequence). The J segment lost 8 bases and the V segment lost 4 bases, leaving 7 bases of the junction unmatched. The CDR3 length is 13 residues. The chain's CDR3 is CASSAAGGWGYTF. DNA for the CDR3: TGTGCCAGCAGCGCTGCAGGGGGCTGGGGCTACACCTTC.

V gene TRBV6-1 combines with J gene TRBJ2-7; 12 bases are a match to TRBD1. There are 16 residues in the CDR3. The germline V gene encodes CDR1 MNHNS and CDR2 SASEGT. V was pared by 4 bases and J by 6 bases, with 10 bases of the junction left unmatched. The CDR3 is CASSGPGQGATLEQYF. The CDR3 DNA reads TGTGCCAGCAGTGGACCGGGACAGGGGGCGACCCTCGAGCAGTACTTC.

This chain connects TRBV5-1 to TRBJ2-5, with TRBD2 matching 7 bases. CDR3 length: 16 residues. V lost 3 bases to trimming and J lost 5 bases; unmatched junction nucleotides: 13. The germline CDR1 and CDR2 sequences are SGHRS and YFSETQ. The CDR3 loop reads CASSWKERGIWETQYF. CDR3 coding DNA: TGCGCCAGCAGCTGGAAAGAGCGGGGAATTTGGGAGACCCAGTACTTC.

The chain has TRBV2 and TRBJ2-3; 7 bases agree with TRBD1. Germline lookup yields CDR1 SNHLY and CDR2 FYNNEI. The V gene end was trimmed by 6 bases and the J gene end by 3 bases; junction bases not matched to a gene: 9. The CDR3 has 15 amino acids. The CDR3 is CASRDRAVATDTQYF. Here the CDR3 DNA reads TGTGCCAGCAGAGACAGGGCAGTCGCAACAGATACGCAGTATTTT.

The chain combines TRBV11-1 with TRBJ2-7; unclear D gene. This CDR3 has 14 amino acids. Germline V gene sequence: CDR1 SGHAT, CDR2 FQDESV (reference sequence). Trimming stripped 2 bases from V and 2 bases from J, with 10 bases between. In DNA form, the CDR3 reads TGTGCCAGCAGCTTACAGGTGCCCCCCTACGAGCAGTACTTC. Protein sequence: CASSLQVPPYEQYF.

The gene calls are TRBV19 and TRBJ2-4; TRBD2 matches at 10 bases. Germline CDR1 is LNHDA and CDR2 is SQIVND (reference sequence). With V trimmed by 8 bases and J by 10 bases, 8 bases remained unmatched. The CDR3 length is 13 residues. As DNA, the CDR3 is TGTGCCAGTGCTAGCGGGAGAAGTGGAATTCAGTACTTC. Translating gives CASASGRSGIQYF.

The chain joins TRBV11-3 to TRBJ2-7; D perhaps matches TRBD2 (6 bases). The V gene lost 2 bases and the J gene lost 6 bases, with 11 bases spanning the gap. This CDR3 region has 13 residues. Looked up from germline, CDR1 is SGHNT and CDR2 is YENEEA. Written as DNA, the CDR3 is TGTGCCAGCAGCTTAATGGGAGGAGGCGAGCAGTACTTC. Translating it yields CASSLMGGGEQYF.

V and J are TRBV29-1 and TRBJ2-2; no clear D gene. The CDR3 loop spans 15 amino acids. The germline V gene encodes CDR1 SQVTM and CDR2 ANQGSEA. V dropped 0 bases and J dropped 4 bases, with 12 bases sitting between them. CDR3 DNA: TGCAGCGTTGAAGATTCTGGGCAACGCACCGGGGAGCTGTTTTTT. Its protein is CSVEDSGQRTGELFF.

The V call is TRBV4-2, the J call TRBJ1-4, with 7 bases identical to TRBD1. Trimming took 3 bases from V and 10 from J; bases not matched to a gene: 14. Germline V gene data show CDR1 as LGHNA and CDR2 as YNFKEQ. The CDR3 covers 16 residues. DNA of the CDR3: TGTGCCAGCAGCCAGGCCAACCTCGGGACAGCTACAAAACTGTTTTTT. It specifies CASSQANLGTATKLFF.

This clone was observed a few times. The chain combines TRBV28 with TRBJ1-5; D is perhaps TRBD1 (6 bases). Germline V gene lookup returns CDR1 MDHEN and CDR2 SYDVKM. The V and J ends lost 4 bases and 1 base respectively, with 14 bases between them. The CDR3 has 16 residues. The CDR3 loop is CASSSLGGPSNQPQHF. In DNA, the CDR3 is TGTGCCAGCAGTTCGCTCGGGGGGCCCAGCAATCAGCCCCAGCATTTT.

This clone showed up just a few times. This chain uses TRBV5-6 with TRBJ2-7; 7 bases fit TRBD1. Looked up from germline, CDR1 is SGHDT and CDR2 is YYEEEE. The CDR3 length is 14 residues. V trimming: 4 bases; J trimming: 3 bases; junction bases outside the gene matches: 7. CDR3 DNA sequence: TGTGCCAGCAGCCCGACAGGGATTATCTACGAGCAGTACTTC. This encodes CASSPTGIIYEQYF.